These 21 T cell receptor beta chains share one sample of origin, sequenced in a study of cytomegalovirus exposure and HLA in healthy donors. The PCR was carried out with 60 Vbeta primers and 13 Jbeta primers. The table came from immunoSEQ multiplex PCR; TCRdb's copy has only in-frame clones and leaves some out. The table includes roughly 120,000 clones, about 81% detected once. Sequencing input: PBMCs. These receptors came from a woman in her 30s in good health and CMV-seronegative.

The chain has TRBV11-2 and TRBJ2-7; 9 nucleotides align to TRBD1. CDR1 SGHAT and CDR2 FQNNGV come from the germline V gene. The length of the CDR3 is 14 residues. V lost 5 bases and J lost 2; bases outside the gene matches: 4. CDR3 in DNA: TGTGCCAGCAGCCCCGGGACAGGGACCTACGAGCAGTACTTC. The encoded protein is CASSPGTGTYEQYF.

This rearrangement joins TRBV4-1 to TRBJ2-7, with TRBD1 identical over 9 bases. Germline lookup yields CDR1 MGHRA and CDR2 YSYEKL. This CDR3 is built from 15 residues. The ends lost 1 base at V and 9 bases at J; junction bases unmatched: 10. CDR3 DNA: TGCGCCAGCAGCCAAGTAGCACAGGGGGCGTTTGGGCAGTACTTC. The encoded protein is CASSQVAQGAFGQYF.

The chain's CDR3 is CASSPRVGETQYF. The CDR3 DNA is TGCGCCAGCAGCCCCAGGGTAGGAGAGACCCAGTACTTC. The V gene is TRBV5-1, the J gene TRBJ2-5, with D perhaps TRBD1 (5 bases). The CDR3 extends over 13 amino acids. Trimming shortened V by 4 bases and J by 4 bases, and 11 bases separated the two germline ends. Germline V gives CDR1 SGHRS, CDR2 YFSETQ.

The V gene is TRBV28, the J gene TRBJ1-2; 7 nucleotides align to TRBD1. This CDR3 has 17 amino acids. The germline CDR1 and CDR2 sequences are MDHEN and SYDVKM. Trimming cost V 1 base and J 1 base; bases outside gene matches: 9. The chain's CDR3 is CASSLLTGAALNYGYTF. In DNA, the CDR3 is TGTGCCAGCAGTTTATTAACAGGGGCAGCCCTTAACTATGGCTACACCTTC.

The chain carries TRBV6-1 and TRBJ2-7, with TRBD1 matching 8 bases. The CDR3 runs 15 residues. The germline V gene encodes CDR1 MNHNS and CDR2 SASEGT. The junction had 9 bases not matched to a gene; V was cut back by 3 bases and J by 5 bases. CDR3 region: CASSEQTGASDEQYF. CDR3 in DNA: TGTGCCAGCAGTGAGCAGACAGGGGCCTCGGACGAGCAGTACTTC.

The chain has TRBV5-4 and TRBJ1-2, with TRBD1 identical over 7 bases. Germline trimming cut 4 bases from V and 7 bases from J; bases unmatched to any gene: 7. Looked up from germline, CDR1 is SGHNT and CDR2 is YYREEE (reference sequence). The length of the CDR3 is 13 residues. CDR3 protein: CASSQDRDGGYTF. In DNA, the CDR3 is TGTGCCAGCAGCCAAGACAGGGACGGTGGCTACACCTTC. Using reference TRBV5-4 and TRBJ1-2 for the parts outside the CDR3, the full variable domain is ETGVTQSPTHLIKTRGQQVTLRCSSQSGHNTVSWYQQALGQGPQFIFQYYREEENGRGNFPPRFSGLQFPNYSSELNVNALELDDSALYLCASSQDRDGGYTFGSGTRLTVV.

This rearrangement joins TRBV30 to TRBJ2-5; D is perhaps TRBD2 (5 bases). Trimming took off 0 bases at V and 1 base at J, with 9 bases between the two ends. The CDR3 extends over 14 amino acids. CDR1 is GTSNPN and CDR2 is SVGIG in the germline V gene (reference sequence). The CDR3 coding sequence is TGTGCCTGGAGTGTCGGGGTGACCCAAGAGACCCAGTACTTC. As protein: CAWSVGVTQETQYF.

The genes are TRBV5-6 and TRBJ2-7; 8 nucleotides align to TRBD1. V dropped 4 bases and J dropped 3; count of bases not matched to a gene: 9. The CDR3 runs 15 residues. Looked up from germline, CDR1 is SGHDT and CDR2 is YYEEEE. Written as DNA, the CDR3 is TGTGCCAGCAGCCGGACCGGGACAGGTCACTACGAGCAGTACTTC. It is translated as CASSRTGTGHYEQYF. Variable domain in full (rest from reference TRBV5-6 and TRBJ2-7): DAGVTQSPTHLIKTRGQQVTLRCSPKSGHDTVSWYQQALGQGPQFIFQYYEEEERQRGNFPDRFSGHQFPNYSSELNVNALLLGDSALYLCASSRTGTGHYEQYFGPGTRLTVT.

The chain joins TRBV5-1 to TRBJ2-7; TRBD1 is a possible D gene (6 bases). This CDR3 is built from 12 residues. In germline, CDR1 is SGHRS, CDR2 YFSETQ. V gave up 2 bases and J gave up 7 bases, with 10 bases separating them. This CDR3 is CASSLFQGEQYF. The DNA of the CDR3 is TGCGCCAGCAGCTTATTTCAGGGGGAGCAGTACTTC.

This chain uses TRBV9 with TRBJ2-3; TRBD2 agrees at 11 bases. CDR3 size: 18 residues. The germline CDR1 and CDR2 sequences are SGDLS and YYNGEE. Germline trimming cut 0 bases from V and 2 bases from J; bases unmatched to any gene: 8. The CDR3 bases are TGTGCCAGCAGCGTAGCTACTTCTAGCGGGGGGCACACAGATACGCAGTATTTT. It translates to CASSVATSSGGHTDTQYF.

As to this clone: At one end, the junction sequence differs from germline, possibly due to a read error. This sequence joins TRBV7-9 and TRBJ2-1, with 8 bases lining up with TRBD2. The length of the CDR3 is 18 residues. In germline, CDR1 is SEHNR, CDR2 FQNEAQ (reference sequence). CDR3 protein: CSSSSPIITSGAYNEQFF. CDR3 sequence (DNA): TGTTCCAGCAGCTCCCCCATCATTACTAGCGGTGCCTACAATGAGCAGTTCTTC.

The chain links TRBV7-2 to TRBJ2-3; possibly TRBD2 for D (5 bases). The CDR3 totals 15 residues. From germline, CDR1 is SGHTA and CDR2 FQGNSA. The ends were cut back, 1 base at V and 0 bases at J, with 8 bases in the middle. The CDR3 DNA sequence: TGTGCCAGCAGCTTAGAGCGGCTTAGCACAGATACGCAGTATTTT. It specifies CASSLERLSTDTQYF.

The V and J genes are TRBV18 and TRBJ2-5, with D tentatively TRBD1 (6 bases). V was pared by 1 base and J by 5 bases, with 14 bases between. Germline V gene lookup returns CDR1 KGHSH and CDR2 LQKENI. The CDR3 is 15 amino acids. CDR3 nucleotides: TGTGCCAGCTCACCACGGCCGTCCCAGGGGGAGACCCAGTACTTC. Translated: CASSPRPSQGETQYF.

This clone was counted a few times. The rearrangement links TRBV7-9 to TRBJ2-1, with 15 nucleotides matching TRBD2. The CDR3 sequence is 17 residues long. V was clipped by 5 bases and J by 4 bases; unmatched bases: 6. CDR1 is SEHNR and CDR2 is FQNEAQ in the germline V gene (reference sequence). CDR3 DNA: TGTGCCAGCAGCCCCCGGACTAGCGGGAGGGTTTACAATGAGCAGTTCTTC. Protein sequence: CASSPRTSGRVYNEQFF.

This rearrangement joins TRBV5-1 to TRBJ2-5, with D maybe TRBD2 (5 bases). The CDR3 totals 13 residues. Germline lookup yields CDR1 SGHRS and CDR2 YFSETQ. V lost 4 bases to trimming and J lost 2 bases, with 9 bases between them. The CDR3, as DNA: TGCGCCAGCAGCGAGACTAATCAAGAGACCCAGTACTTC. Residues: CASSETNQETQYF.

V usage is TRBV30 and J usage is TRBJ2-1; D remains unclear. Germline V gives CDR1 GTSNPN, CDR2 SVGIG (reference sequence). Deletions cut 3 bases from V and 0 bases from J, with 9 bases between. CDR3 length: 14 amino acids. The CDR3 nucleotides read TGTGCCTGGAGACTCTTGAGCTCCTACAATGAGCAGTTCTTC. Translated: CAWRLLSSYNEQFF.

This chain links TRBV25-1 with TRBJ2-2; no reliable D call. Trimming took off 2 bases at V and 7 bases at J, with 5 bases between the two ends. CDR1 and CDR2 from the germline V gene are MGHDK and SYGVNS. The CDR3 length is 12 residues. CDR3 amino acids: CASSEPGGELFF. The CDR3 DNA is TGTGCCAGCAGTGAACCGGGCGGGGAGCTGTTTTTT.

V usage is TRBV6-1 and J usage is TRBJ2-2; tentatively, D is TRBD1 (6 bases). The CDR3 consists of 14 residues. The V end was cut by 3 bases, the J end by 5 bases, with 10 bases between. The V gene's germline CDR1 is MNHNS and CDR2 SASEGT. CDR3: CASSDRGRTGELFF. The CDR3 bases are TGTGCCAGCAGTGACAGGGGTCGGACCGGGGAGCTGTTTTTT.

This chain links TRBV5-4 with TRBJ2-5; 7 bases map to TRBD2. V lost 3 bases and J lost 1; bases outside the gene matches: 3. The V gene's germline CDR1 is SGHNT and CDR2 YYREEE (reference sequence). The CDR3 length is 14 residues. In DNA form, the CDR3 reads TGTGCCAGCAGCTCGGGACTACTCCAAGAGACCCAGTACTTC. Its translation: CASSSGLLQETQYF. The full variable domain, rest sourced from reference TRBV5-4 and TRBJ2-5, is ETGVTQSPTHLIKTRGQQVTLRCSSQSGHNTVSWYQQALGQGPQFIFQYYREEENGRGNFPPRFSGLQFPNYSSELNVNALELDDSALYLCASSSGLLQETQYFGPGTRLLVL.

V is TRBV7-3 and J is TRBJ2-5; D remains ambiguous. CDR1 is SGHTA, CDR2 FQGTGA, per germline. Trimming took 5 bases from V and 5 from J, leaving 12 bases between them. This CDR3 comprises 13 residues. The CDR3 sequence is CASSLNFGETQYF. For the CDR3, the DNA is TGTGCCAGCAGCCTCAACTTCGGGGAGACCCAGTACTTC.

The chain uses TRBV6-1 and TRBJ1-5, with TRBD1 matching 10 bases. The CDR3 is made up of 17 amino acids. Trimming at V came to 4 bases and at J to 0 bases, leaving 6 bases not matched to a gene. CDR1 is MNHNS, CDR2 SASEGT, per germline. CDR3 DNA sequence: TGTGCCAGCAGTGGGACAGGGGGACCCTATAGCAATCAGCCCCAGCATTTT. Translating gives CASSGTGGPYSNQPQHF.